This record concerns one TCR beta chain sequence. Its target is unknown. The source of the sample is a study of CXCR3-negative and CXCR3-positive naive CD8 T cells. Findings and caveats of the study: Most assays used freshly isolated PBMCs, as cryopreservation partially reduced CXCR3. Much lower diversity was found in memory CD8+ cells, while both naive subsets had comparably high diversity. CXCR3-negative naive cells had less hydrophobic TRB CDR3s than did CXCR3-positive naive cells. The TRBV-TRBJ usage of naive CXCR3-negative and CXCR3-positive cells was similar, but that of memory cells differed.

The CDR3 covers 14 residues. The germline V gene has CDR1 DFQATT and CDR2 SNEGSKA (reference sequence). The authors made the TRB cDNA libraries by 5' RACE using UMI labels. TCRdb derives one entry per CDR3 protein from the 5' RACE reads, leaving out DNA. This repertoire comprises 140,000 to 150,000 distinct CDR3 sequences; its ten largest clones make up approximately 0.28%. With about 300,000 cells each, the CD8+ T cell subsets were individually sorted in triplicate. The TCR was taken from a human donor in good health. Some clones in this sample may be carry-over from other donors' samples. Specimen: naive CXCR3+ CD8+ T cells from blood. Documented subset: CD45RO-CCR7+CD27+CD95- naive CD8+ T cells expressing CXCR3 (TNR3+). The V call is TRBV20-1, the J call TRBJ2-7; TCRdb calls TRBD1, which cannot be checked without DNA. CDR3 amino acids: CSASPTMGVYEQYF.